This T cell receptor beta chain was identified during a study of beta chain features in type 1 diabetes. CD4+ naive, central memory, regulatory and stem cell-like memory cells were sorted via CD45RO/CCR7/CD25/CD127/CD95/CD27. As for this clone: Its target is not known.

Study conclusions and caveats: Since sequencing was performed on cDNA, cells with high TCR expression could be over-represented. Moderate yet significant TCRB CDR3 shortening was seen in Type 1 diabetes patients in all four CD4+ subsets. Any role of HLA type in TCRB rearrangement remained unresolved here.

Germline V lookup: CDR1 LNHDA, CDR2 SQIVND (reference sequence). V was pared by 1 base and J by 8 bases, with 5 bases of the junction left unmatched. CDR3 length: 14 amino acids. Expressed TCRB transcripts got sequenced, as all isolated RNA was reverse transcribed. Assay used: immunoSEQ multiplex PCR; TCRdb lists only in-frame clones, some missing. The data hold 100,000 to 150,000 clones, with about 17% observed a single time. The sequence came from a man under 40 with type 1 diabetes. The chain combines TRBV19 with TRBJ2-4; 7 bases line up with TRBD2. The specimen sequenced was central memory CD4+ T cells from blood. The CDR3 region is CASSIGGGRDIQYF. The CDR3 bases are TGTGCCAGTAGTATAGGTGGGGGGAGGGACATTCAGTACTTC.